The TCR beta chain under discussion was sequenced for a study of identifying expanded T cells in peripheral blood. Using immunoSEQ multiplex PCR, the repertoire was profiled, and TCRdb retains in-frame clones only, with some absent. The profile covers 95,000 to 150,000 clones, with roughly 80% appearing a single time and 3.3% taken by the ten largest. The CDR3 sequence is 13 residues long. Trimming left V 4 bases short and J 0 bases short, with 9 bases between. Germline CDR1 and CDR2: SQVTM and ANQGSEA. The material sequenced was blood. This TCR came from a person aged 18 to 70 in good health. The J gene is TRBJ1-1, the V gene TRBV29-1; D uncertain. This chain's CDR3 is CSVVRRMNTEAFF. The CDR3, as DNA: TGCAGCGTTGTTAGGCGAATGAACACTGAAGCTTTCTTT.